These T cell receptor beta chains were read from a single sample in a study of T-cell reconstitution after alpha-beta-depleted transplantation in children. TCRdb re-analysed the PCR reads in MiXCR, keeping a single row per CDR3 protein. Of some 500,000 distinct CDR3 sequences in the sample, approximately 20% were seen once. Sequenced material: PBMCs from the stem cell graft donor, taken from the stem cell graft. The receptor set was obtained from a human donor who donated a stem cell graft to a child with acute lymphoblastic leukemia. Each CDR3 is given with its conserved first and last residue. A D gene is named only where the DNA matches it firmly. The size of a clone is reported for some rows only, either as once, few or many, or as a class for expanded clones.

len	d_gene	v_gene	j_gene	abundance	CDR3nt	CDR3aa
14	TRBD2	TRBV12-3/TRBV12-4	TRBJ2-1	few	TGTGCCAGCGGCACTAGCGGGCCCTACAATGAGCAGTTCTTC	CASGTSGPYNEQFF
15	TRBD2	TRBV7-3	TRBJ2-3	few	TGTGCCAGCAGCTTAACGTTACTAGCGGAGGATACGCAGTATTTT	CASSLTLLAEDTQYF
13	-	TRBV12-3/TRBV12-4	TRBJ2-1	-	TGTGCCAGCAGTTTAGTAGAAAGGACAGTGCAGTTCTTC	CASSLVERTVQFF
15	TRBD2	TRBV12-3/TRBV12-4	TRBJ2-1	few	TGTGCCAGCAGTTTACTAGCGGGAGTGTCGAATGAGCAGTTCTTC	CASSLLAGVSNEQFF
19	-	TRBV20-1	TRBJ2-5	-	TGCAGTGCTAGAGGCCGGCGGATGGGAAGGCGGGGGCTTTGGGAGACCCAGTACTTC	CSARGRRMGRRGLWETQYF
17	TRBD2	TRBV5-1	TRBJ2-1	few	TGCGCCAGCAGCTTGGTCGGCCTAGCGGTCTCCTACAATGAGCAGTTCTTC	CASSLVGLAVSYNEQFF
15	-	TRBV4-2	TRBJ1-1	-	TGTGCCAGCAGCCAAGAATCAGGTGGGAACACTGAAGCTTTCTTT	CASSQESGGNTEAFF
15	-	TRBV12-3/TRBV12-4	TRBJ1-5	-	TGTGCCAGCAGTTTGGGAGGGGAAATCAATCAGCCCCAGCATTTT	CASSLGGEINQPQHF
11	-	TRBV21-1	TRBJ2-7	-	TGTGCCAGCACAGAGGCATACGAGCAGTACTTC	CASTEAYEQYF
14	TRBD1	TRBV12-3/TRBV12-4	TRBJ1-2	few	TGTGCCACCACACGAGGGGGGGACAGGTATGGCTACACCTTC	CATTRGGDRYGYTF
14	TRBD2	TRBV7-8	TRBJ2-7	few	TGTGCCAGCAGCTATTTAGCGGGAGTAGACGAGCAGTACTTC	CASSYLAGVDEQYF
16	-	TRBV6-5	TRBJ2-7	-	TGTGCCAGCAGTTACTCGAGGGACACGAGCTCCTACGAGCAGTACTTC	CASSYSRDTSSYEQYF
13	-	TRBV29-1	TRBJ1-3	few	TGCAGCGTTGAAGATGAGGGAAGAAACACCATATATTTT	CSVEDEGRNTIYF
16	-	TRBV5-1	TRBJ2-3	few	TGCGCCAGCAGCTTGACTCCCGGGAGAGGCGCAGATACGCAGTATTTT	CASSLTPGRGADTQYF
14	-	TRBV6-5	TRBJ1-1	-	TGTGCCAGCAGTTTTACAGGGTTTGGCACTGAAGCTTTCTTT	CASSFTGFGTEAFF
13	-	TRBV9	TRBJ2-7	-	TGTGCCAGCAGCGAGGGAACCTACTACGAGCAGTACTTC	CASSEGTYYEQYF
18	TRBD1	TRBV5-1	TRBJ2-1	few	TGCGCCAGCAGCTTGGCGGGACAGGGTTCGGGTCCTTACAATGAGCAGTTCTTC	CASSLAGQGSGPYNEQFF
14	-	TRBV5-1	TRBJ1-5	-	TGCGCCAGCAGCCCGGACCCAGCAAACCAGCCCCAGCATTTT	CASSPDPANQPQHF
14	-	TRBV2	TRBJ1-2	-	TGTGCCAGCAGTGAACGACAAACTAACTATGGCTACACCTTC	CASSERQTNYGYTF
14	TRBD2	TRBV12-3/TRBV12-4	TRBJ2-1	few	TGTGCCAGCAGAGGGACTAGCGGGAGCCCTGAGCAGTTCTTC	CASRGTSGSPEQFF
17	-	TRBV4-1	TRBJ2-6	few	TGCGCCAGCAGCCCGACTAATGGGGGCTCTGGGGCCAACGTCCTGACTTTC	CASSPTNGGSGANVLTF
16	-	TRBV5-1	TRBJ2-7	-	TGCGCCAGCAGCGGCAGGGGACAAAGCTACTCCTACGAGCAGTACTTC	CASSGRGQSYSYEQYF
12	-	TRBV29-1	TRBJ1-1	few	TGCAGCCTTAGTGAGAAGGGCACTGAAGCTTTCTTT	CSLSEKGTEAFF
15	TRBD1	TRBV7-9	TRBJ2-7	-	TGTGCCAGCAGCGGTCGGGACAGGGTCTCCTACGAGCAGTACTTC	CASSGRDRVSYEQYF
17	-	TRBV3-1	TRBJ2-2	-	TGTGCCACCTCCCAAGACACGACAACTCCGAACACCGGGGAGCTGTTTTTT	CATSQDTTTPNTGELFF
15	TRBD1	TRBV19	TRBJ2-3	-	TGTGCCAGTAGTATGATGGACAGGAACACAGATACGCAGTATTTT	CASSMMDRNTDTQYF
14	-	TRBV12-3/TRBV12-4	TRBJ1-2	few	TGTGCCAGCAGCCCAGGTGGGGGGATCTATGGCTACACCTTC	CASSPGGGIYGYTF
19	TRBD2	TRBV12-3/TRBV12-4	TRBJ2-5	-	TGTGCCAGCAGTAGGGGACTAGCGGGAGCTATGCCCTCCCAAGAGACCCAGTACTTC	CASSRGLAGAMPSQETQYF
14	TRBD1	TRBV7-9	TRBJ2-1	-	TGTGCCAGCAGCAAGGGGACAGGGCAGCATGAGCAGTTCTTC	CASSKGTGQHEQFF
14	-	TRBV20-1	TRBJ2-1	many	TGCAGTGCTAGTACCGACAGCTCCTACAATGAGCAGTTCTTC	CSASTDSSYNEQFF
18	TRBD2	TRBV14	TRBJ2-1	few	TGTGCCAGCAGCCACCAACTAGCGGGAGGGCCAGTGAACAATGAGCAGTTCTTC	CASSHQLAGGPVNNEQFF
16	-	TRBV5-1	TRBJ2-1	few	TGCGCCAGCAGCTTGAGACTAGGGGCTCTCTACAATGAGCAGTTCTTC	CASSLRLGALYNEQFF
16	TRBD2	TRBV12-3/TRBV12-4	TRBJ2-7	-	TGTGCCAGCAGTCGAATAAGACTAGCGGGAGCCTACGAGCAGTACTTC	CASSRIRLAGAYEQYF
14	-	TRBV7-2	TRBJ1-1	many	TGTGCCAGCAGCTTGTTCGAAGGGGGCACTGAAGCTTTCTTT	CASSLFEGGTEAFF
15	TRBD2	TRBV2	TRBJ2-1	few	TGTGCCAGCAGTGATACTAGCGGGAGGGATAATGAGCAGTTCTTC	CASSDTSGRDNEQFF
15	-	TRBV29-1	TRBJ2-7	few	TGCAGCGTTGAAGAGGGGTCACAGAGAGGCTACGAGCAGTACTTC	CSVEEGSQRGYEQYF
16	-	TRBV27	TRBJ1-1	-	TGTGCCAGCAGTCCTTTCGGGGGCGGGATGAACACTGAAGCTTTCTTT	CASSPFGGGMNTEAFF
16	-	TRBV7-9	TRBJ2-7	-	TGTGCCAGCAGCTTTTCAGTGGCGGGTACCCCCTACGAGCAGTACTTC	CASSFSVAGTPYEQYF
14	-	TRBV5-1	TRBJ2-7	few	TGCGCCAGCAGCTTGATGGACAGAACCTACGAGCAGTACTTC	CASSLMDRTYEQYF
16	TRBD1	TRBV12-3/TRBV12-4	TRBJ1-3	-	TGTGCCAGCAGTTGGTTGGGACAGGGAGGAGGAAACACCATATATTTT	CASSWLGQGGGNTIYF
15	TRBD2	TRBV5-1	TRBJ2-3	-	TGCGCCAGCGCCAGCGGGGTCGGTAGCACAGATACGCAGTATTTT	CASASGVGSTDTQYF
13	-	TRBV5-1	TRBJ2-5	few	TGCGCCAGCAGCTTGGCGTGGGAAGAGACCCAGTACTTC	CASSLAWEETQYF
14	TRBD1	TRBV20-1	TRBJ2-7	few	TGCAGTGCTAGAGACCCGGACAGGATCTACGAGCAGTACTTC	CSARDPDRIYEQYF